The rows below give T cell receptor beta chains drawn from one sample of a study of Ad26.COV2.S vaccination and SARS-CoV-2 variants. Measured with immunoSEQ multiplex PCR; TCRdb has only the in-frame clones, and not every one. The sample consists of about half a million clones, about 89% of them appearing once. The sequencing here drew on peripheral blood, taken in a trial of Ad26.COV2.S vaccine versus placebo. The receptors shown here come from a person aged 18-60 years who received the Ad26.COV2.S COVID-19 vaccine or a placebo. Each CDR3 is given without its conserved first and last residue. Fields, in order: J gene, V gene, CDR3 protein.

J gene: TRBJ2-2; V gene: TRBV6-5; CDR3 protein: ASIEGTGGNGELF
J gene: TRBJ1-1; V gene: TRBV2; CDR3 protein: ASSVQTAEAF
J gene: TRBJ2-2; V gene: TRBV6-5; CDR3 protein: ASSYAATGNTGELF
J gene: TRBJ1-1; V gene: TRBV7-6; CDR3 protein: ASSPDINANTEAF
J gene: TRBJ2-7; V gene: TRBV11-2; CDR3 protein: ASSLDLRTYEQY
J gene: TRBJ1-1; V gene: TRBV18; CDR3 protein: ASSPDREFEAF
J gene: TRBJ2-5; V gene: TRBV18; CDR3 protein: ASSPEKQETQY
J gene: TRBJ2-3; V gene: TRBV5-6; CDR3 protein: ASSPGLGMSTDTQY
J gene: TRBJ1-4; V gene: TRBV6-5; CDR3 protein: ASSYGQGNEKLF
J gene: TRBJ2-3; V gene: TRBV27; CDR3 protein: ASSPHGGGTDTQY
J gene: TRBJ1-1; V gene: TRBV6-5; CDR3 protein: ASSYLLNTEAF
J gene: TRBJ2-1; V gene: TRBV29-1; CDR3 protein: SVGRFDEQF
J gene: TRBJ2-7; V gene: TRBV5-6; CDR3 protein: ASSYPLRDGEQY